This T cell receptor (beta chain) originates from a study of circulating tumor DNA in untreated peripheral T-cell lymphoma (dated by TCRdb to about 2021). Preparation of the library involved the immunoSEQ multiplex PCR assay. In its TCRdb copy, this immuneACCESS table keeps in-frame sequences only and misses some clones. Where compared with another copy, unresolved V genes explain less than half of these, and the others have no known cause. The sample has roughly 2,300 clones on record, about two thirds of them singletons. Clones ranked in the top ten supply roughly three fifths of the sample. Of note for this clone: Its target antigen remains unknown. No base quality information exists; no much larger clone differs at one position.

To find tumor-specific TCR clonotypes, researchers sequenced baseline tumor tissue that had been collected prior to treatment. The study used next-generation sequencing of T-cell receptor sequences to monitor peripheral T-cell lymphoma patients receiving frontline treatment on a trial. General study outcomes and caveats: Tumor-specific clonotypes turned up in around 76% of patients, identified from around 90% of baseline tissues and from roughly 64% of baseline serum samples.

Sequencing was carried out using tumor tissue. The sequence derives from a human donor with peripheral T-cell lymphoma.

DNA sequence: TGTGCCAGCAGTTACTCTGGGGCCAACGTCCTGACTTTC. Its coded protein is CASSYSGANVLTF. The sequence links TRBV9 to TRBJ2-6, with the identity of the D gene unclear. Taken from cysteine to phenylalanine, the CDR3 has 13 residues. Left in the record is the CDR3 DNA by itself, 39 bases read in frame from the first base. The junction shows trimming of 5 bases on V and 0 bases on J, plus 3 bases between the germline ends. The germline V gene provides CDR1 SGDLS and CDR2 YYNGEE.